This T cell receptor (beta chain) is drawn from a study of T cell repertoires in cytomegalovirus infection. Looking at the study overall: An indication of both CMV infection and matching HLA type came from public TCR beta signatures. General observations from the study: Carriers of CMV plus the relevant HLA were identified by cumulative public TCR beta family frequency. It was HLA-C-restricted CMV-specific TCR beta clonotypes that dominated the response ex vivo.

From germline, CDR1 is MNHNS and CDR2 SASEGT. The germline V and J ends were trimmed by 3 bases and 6 bases, with 13 bases remaining between them. CDR3 length: 14 amino acids. TCRdb passed the reads through MiXCR, listing each CDR3 protein once. This table has about 740,000 distinct CDR3 sequences, 35% to 40% appearing once. Of note for this clonotype: Its antigen is still unknown.

The chain links TRBV6-1 to TRBJ2-3, with D perhaps matching TRBD1 (8 bases). The specimen sequenced was PBMCs. This sequence was found in a human donor in good health (CMV status not recorded). Some clones in this sample may be carry-over from other donors' samples. The CDR3 sequence is CASSDRGRGDTQYF. Written as DNA, the CDR3 is TGTGCCAGCAGTGACAGGGGGCGGGGGGATACGCAGTATTTT.